The clone carrying this TCR beta chain was observed at least ten times. The CDR3 extends over 13 amino acids. Germline CDR1 reads SGHDT; CDR2 reads YYEEEE. Trimming stripped 1 base from V and 4 bases from J, with 6 bases between. The source of the sample is a study of identical twins. Unique molecular identifiers were present on the cDNA, and a universal primer site came from template switching. TCRdb fed the 5' RACE reads into MiXCR, producing one record per CDR3 protein. The sample yields roughly 570,000 distinct CDR3 sequences, 9.6% seen once. These sequences were also reported in another study, on yellow fever vaccine responses in identical twins.

The V call is TRBV5-6, the J call TRBJ1-5; no clear D gene. The sequence was obtained from a woman between 18 and 29 years old in good health. The specimen was PBMCs. The CDR3: CASSLKWNQPQHF. The CDR3 region has the DNA TGTGCCAGCAGCTTGAAATGGAATCAGCCCCAGCATTTT. Combining the CDR3 with reference TRBV5-6 and TRBJ1-5 gives the whole variable domain DAGVTQSPTHLIKTRGQQVTLRCSPKSGHDTVSWYQQALGQGPQFIFQYYEEEERQRGNFPDRFSGHQFPNYSSELNVNALLLGDSALYLCASSLKWNQPQHFGDGTRLSIL.